The entry below describes one T cell receptor beta chain. Repertoires were generated with immunoSEQ multiplex PCR, while TCRdb's copy carries only in-frame clones and drops some. The sample contains tens of thousands of clones, 88% of which appear only once. This entry belongs to a study of T cell responses to AZD1222 COVID-19 vaccine. Trimming took off 5 bases at V and 10 bases at J, with 15 bases between the two ends. This CDR3 has 14 residues. Germline CDR1 is MNHEY and CDR2 is SMNVEV (reference sequence). The sequencing here drew on peripheral blood, taken on day 0 of MenACWY control vaccination. This TCR was recovered from an adult in good health. The rearrangement uses TRBV27 and TRBJ1-6, with D possibly being TRBD1 (6 bases). CDR3: CASSPLTGGSPLHF. Written as DNA, the CDR3 is TGTGCCAGCAGTCCTTTGACAGGCGGCTCACCCCTCCACTTT.